These 24 T cell receptor beta chains share one sample of origin, sequenced in a study of vaccination effects on CD4 cells after COVID-19. The repertoire was sequenced with immunoSEQ multiplex PCR; TCRdb's copy has only in-frame clones and lacks some. The sample holds 25,000 to 35,000 clones, over 70% seen once. These receptors' targets are unknown. Sequencing was preceded by expansion of antigen-specific CD4+ T cells with viral peptide pools in the ViraFEST assay. Isolating CD4+ T cells followed less than 12 days of culture. Participants were given two doses of BNT162b2 or mRNA-1273 vaccine. Source: CD4+ T cells from PBMCs cultured with HCoV-229E spike peptides, taken after COVID-19 vaccination. These TCRs come from a human donor who received a COVID-19 vaccine.

The rearrangement joins TRBV21-1 to TRBJ1-6; TRBD1 is the table's D call and was not checked against the DNA. TRBV21-1 constitutes a pseudogene. This CDR3 has 17 residues. The CDR3 spells CASRKGGRGRIQSPLHF. The CDR3 DNA follows: TGTGCCAGTCGAAAGGGGGGCAGGGGGCGGATTCAGTCACCCCTCCACTTT.

This clone was observed once. DNA for the CDR3: TGCGCCAGCAGCTTGGGGGACCGTAAGGGACCCTACGAGCAGTACTTC. This encodes CASSLGDRKGPYEQYF. The chain joins TRBV5-1 to TRBJ2-7; D tentatively reads TRBD1 or TRBD2 (5 bases each). The CDR3 has 16 residues. Germline loops: CDR1 SGHRS, CDR2 YFSETQ. The V end lost 0 bases, the J end lost 2 bases, and 15 bases lay between the germline ends.

The chain is built from TRBV5-1 and TRBJ2-3; 9 bases align to TRBD1. The CDR3 contains 15 residues. CDR1 and CDR2 from the germline V gene are SGHRS and YFSETQ. V was pared by 4 bases and J by 4 bases, with 7 bases of the junction left unmatched. Here the CDR3 reads CASSRTGEDADTQYF. Here the CDR3 DNA reads TGCGCCAGCAGCAGGACAGGGGAGGACGCAGATACGCAGTATTTT.

The chain employs TRBV5-1 and TRBJ2-5; D unresolved. V gave up 0 bases and J gave up 1 base, with 10 bases separating them. Looked up from germline, CDR1 is SGHRS and CDR2 is YFSETQ. CDR3 length equals 15 residues. CDR3 sequence: CASSLAVSTQETQYF. The CDR3, as DNA: TGCGCCAGCAGCTTGGCAGTGTCTACCCAAGAGACCCAGTACTTC.

The rearrangement links TRBV29-1 to TRBJ2-7; 14 positions agree with TRBD2. Trimming took 7 bases from V and 6 from J; bases not matched to a gene: 5. This CDR3 region has 13 residues. Per the germline V gene, CDR1 is SQVTM and CDR2 is ANQGSEA. CDR3 DNA: TGCAGCGCCCAAGGACTAGCGGGAGGCGAGCAGTACTTC. Protein product: CSAQGLAGGEQYF.

In DNA, the CDR3 is TGTGCCAGCCTGAACGGAGGGCGGAACACTGAAGCTTTCTTT. Protein product: CASLNGGRNTEAFF. This sequence joins TRBV2 and TRBJ1-1; D not certain. Germline V gives CDR1 SNHLY, CDR2 FYNNEI. This CDR3 comprises 14 residues. Deletions cut 8 bases from V and 1 base from J, with 14 bases between.

This chain joins TRBV23-1 and TRBJ2-7; 8 bases are shared with TRBD2. TRBV23-1 is assigned to the ORF class and has an uncertain function. With V trimmed by 4 bases and J by 5 bases, 10 bases remained unmatched. This CDR3 is 15 amino acids long. CDR3 DNA sequence: TGCGCCAGCAGTCTGAACGGGAGGGCCCAGGACGAGCAGTACTTC. It encodes CASSLNGRAQDEQYF.

The rearrangement uses TRBV6-5 and TRBJ1-1, with D perhaps matching TRBD1 (5 bases). Germline CDR1 reads MNHEY; CDR2 reads SVGAGI. V gave up 3 bases and J gave up 7 bases, with 21 bases separating them. The CDR3 extends over 16 amino acids. The CDR3 is CASSYIGSWGDNEAFF. The CDR3 DNA sequence: TGTGCCAGCAGTTATATAGGCAGTTGGGGGGATAATGAAGCTTTCTTT.

The chain combines TRBV10-3 with TRBJ2-1; D is ambiguous. Germline CDR1 is ENHRY and CDR2 is SYGVKD. The CDR3 runs 16 residues. Trimming removed 6 bases at V and 0 bases at J, with 15 bases between. CDR3 in amino acids: CAISPSLQSSYNEQFF. CDR3 bases: TGTGCCATCAGCCCCTCACTGCAGAGCTCCTACAATGAGCAGTTCTTC.

This clone appeared once. This rearrangement joins TRBV4-1 to TRBJ1-1; TRBD1 is a possible D gene (6 bases). The CDR3 extends over 15 amino acids. V was cut by 4 bases and J by 2 bases, with 14 bases left in between. Per germline, CDR1 MGHRA and CDR2 YSYEKL. Here the CDR3 reads CASSPGQLYNTEAFF. CDR3 coding DNA: TGCGCCAGCAGCCCCGGACAGCTTTACAACACTGAAGCTTTCTTT.

The chain is built from TRBV2 and TRBJ2-5, with D unclear. The CDR3 is 15 residues long. The V gene's germline CDR1 is SNHLY and CDR2 FYNNEI. V lost 2 bases, J lost 2 bases, and 12 bases lay in between. The CDR3 spells CASSELGPVQETQYF. The CDR3 DNA is TGTGCCAGCAGTGAACTAGGACCAGTGCAAGAGACCCAGTACTTC.

There are a few counts of this clone. This sequence joins TRBV2 and TRBJ1-3, with D uncertain. The CDR3 has 12 residues. Germline assignment: CDR1 SNHLY and CDR2 FYNNEI. V was pared by 11 bases and J by 0 bases, with 8 bases between. In nucleotides, the CDR3 is TGTGCCTTTAAGGCCTCTGGAAACACCATATATTTT. Protein: CAFKASGNTIYF.

This clone was found once. The CDR3: CASSLQGFGYTF. The CDR3 nucleotides are TGTGCCAGCAGTTTGCAGGGGTTTGGCTACACCTTC. The chain recombines TRBV6-2 or TRBV6-3 with TRBJ1-2, with D maybe TRBD1 (6 bases). The CDR3 consists of 12 residues. V was shortened by 4 bases and J by 7 bases, with 10 bases between the two germline ends. Germline values: CDR1 MNHEY, CDR2 SVGEGT.

The chain recombines TRBV6-5 with TRBJ1-2, with D perhaps TRBD1 (5 bases). Germline lookup yields CDR1 MNHEY and CDR2 SVGAGI. Trimming left V 0 bases short and J 4 bases short, with 12 bases between. The CDR3 loop spans 15 amino acids. As DNA, the CDR3 is TGTGCCAGCAGTTACTCCCAGGGCGGGGGCTATGGCTACACCTTC. It encodes CASSYSQGGGYGYTF.

This clone has only one observation. This chain links TRBV2 with TRBJ2-1; the D gene is possibly TRBD1 (5 bases). Trimming took 3 bases from V and 1 from J, leaving 10 bases between them. The CDR3 consists of 15 residues. Germline CDR1 is SNHLY and CDR2 is FYNNEI. In DNA, the CDR3 is TGTGCCAGCAGTGATCAGGGTAGATCCTACAATGAGCAGTTCTTC. Translating gives CASSDQGRSYNEQFF. The variable domain in full, with the rest retrieved from reference TRBV2 and TRBJ2-1, is EPEVTQTPSHQVTQMGQEVILRCVPISNHLYFYWYRQILGQKVEFLVSFYNNEISEKSEIFDDQFSVERPDGSNFTLKIRSTKLEDSAMYFCASSDQGRSYNEQFFGPGTRLTVL.

The V and J genes are TRBV7-2 and TRBJ1-4; D not certain. V was clipped by 0 bases and J by 4 bases, with 12 bases between them. The germline gives CDR1 SGHTA, CDR2 FQGNSA. This CDR3 is built from 16 residues. CDR3 in amino acids: CASSLAAPDLNEKLFF. DNA of the CDR3: TGTGCCAGCAGCTTAGCGGCCCCAGATCTTAATGAAAAACTGTTTTTT. The full variable domain, rest sourced from reference TRBV7-2 and TRBJ1-4, is GAGVSQSPSNKVTEKGKDVELRCDPISGHTALYWYRQSLGQGLEFLIYFQGNSAPDKSGLPSDRFSAERTGGSVSTLTIQRTQQEDSAVYLCASSLAAPDLNEKLFFGSGTQLSVL.

The V call is TRBV10-3, the J call TRBJ1-4, with TRBD1 identical over 10 bases. Germline CDR1 is ENHRY and CDR2 is SYGVKD. J lost 7 bases, V lost 6 bases, and 5 bases had no gene match. The CDR3 has 14 amino acids. CDR3 sequence: CAISRDRGGEKLFF. In DNA, the CDR3 is TGTGCCATCAGCCGGGACAGGGGAGGTGAAAAACTGTTTTTT.

The J gene is TRBJ1-6, the V gene TRBV6-6; D is perhaps TRBD1 (6 bases). This CDR3 is 14 amino acids long. Trimming stripped 6 bases from V and 0 bases from J, with 6 bases between. Germline values: CDR1 MNHNY, CDR2 SVGAGI (reference sequence). The CDR3 is CASRDSSYNSPLHF. CDR3 nucleotides: TGTGCCAGCAGGGACAGCTCCTATAATTCACCCCTCCACTTT.

The rearrangement links TRBV2 to TRBJ2-3; 7 nucleotides agree with TRBD2. The CDR3 extends over 11 amino acids. V gave up 4 bases and J gave up 9 bases; unmatched junction bases: 1. Germline V gene data show CDR1 as SNHLY and CDR2 as FYNNEI. CDR3 coding DNA: TGTGCCAGCAGTGTGCGGGAGACGCAGTATTTT. Translation gives CASSVRETQYF. The full variable domain, its missing parts supplied by reference TRBV2 and TRBJ2-3, is EPEVTQTPSHQVTQMGQEVILRCVPISNHLYFYWYRQILGQKVEFLVSFYNNEISEKSEIFDDQFSVERPDGSNFTLKIRSTKLEDSAMYFCASSVRETQYFGPGTRLTVL.

V is TRBV10-2 and J is TRBJ1-4, with D possibly matching TRBD1 (6 bases). Germline loops: CDR1 WSHSY, CDR2 SAAADI. CDR3 length: 16 amino acids. Trimming stripped 0 bases from V and 5 bases from J, with 13 bases between. CDR3 loop: CASSESPTGWNEKLFF. CDR3 nucleotides: TGCGCCAGCAGTGAGTCCCCTACAGGGTGGAATGAAAAACTGTTTTTT.

The chain employs TRBV29-1 and TRBJ1-4; D is possibly TRBD1 (6 bases). The germline gives CDR1 SQVTM, CDR2 ANQGSEA. V was clipped by 4 bases and J by 3 bases, with 9 bases between them. CDR3 length: 13 residues. CDR3 nucleotides: TGCAGCGTTGCAGGGGTTTCTAATGAAAAACTGTTTTTT. Translation: CSVAGVSNEKLFF.

V gene TRBV18 combines with J gene TRBJ1-2; perhaps TRBD1 as D (5 bases). This CDR3 region has 13 residues. Trimming removed 2 bases from V and 4 bases from J, with 8 bases in between. CDR1 and CDR2 (germline): KGHSH, LQKENI. CDR3 sequence: CASSPEGSYGYTF. In DNA form, the CDR3 reads TGTGCCAGCTCACCAGAGGGGAGCTATGGCTACACCTTC.

A few counts support this clone. J is TRBJ1-2 and V is TRBV30, with TRBD1 matching 7 bases. The germline V gene has CDR1 GTSNPN and CDR2 SVGIG (reference sequence). This CDR3 is built from 13 residues. Trimming took 0 bases from V and 4 from J; bases not matched to a gene: 2. This CDR3 reads CAWSVRTGYGYTF. The DNA of the CDR3 is TGTGCCTGGAGTGTTCGGACAGGCTATGGCTACACCTTC.

The chain combines TRBV5-1 with TRBJ2-3; the match to TRBD2 covers 10 bases. There are 18 residues in the CDR3. V lost 1 base and J lost 1; bases outside the gene matches: 9. Germline V gives CDR1 SGHRS, CDR2 YFSETQ. This CDR3 reads CASSLHYTGTSGTDTQYF. The CDR3 DNA reads TGCGCCAGCAGCTTGCATTATACCGGGACTAGCGGCACAGATACGCAGTATTTT.